This T cell receptor (beta chain) was identified during a study of shared clonotypes between healthy human individuals. Only in-frame clones appear in the TCRdb table, and some are missing; sequencing was by immunoSEQ multiplex PCR. The sample gives some 2,000,000 clones, 85% to 95% of which show up once; approximately 0.13% is in the top ten. Broader study findings: Relative to clonotypes present in all four donors, those not shared had lower generation probabilities.

Naive CD4+ cells were CD45RA-selected; the remaining cells were memory. This clone was seen once. The antigen is unknown. The CDR3 contains 16 residues. Germline V CDR1 and CDR2: SEHNR, FQNEAQ (reference sequence). The V and J ends lost 1 base and 1 base, in that order; junction bases with no gene match: 2. V usage is TRBV7-9 and J usage is TRBJ2-3, with 10 bases fitting TRBD2. Source material: naive CD4+ T cells sorted from blood. The subset was: CD45RA+ positively selected. This clonotype was sampled from a man between 18 and 35 years old in good health. The CDR3 here is CASSLVTSGGTDTQYF. In nucleotides, the CDR3 is TGTGCCAGCAGCTTAGTTACTAGCGGGGGCACAGATACGCAGTATTTT.